This TCR beta chain was found in a study of response to subunit inactivated influenza vaccine. TCRdb reanalysed the RT-PCR reads using MiXCR and keeps one entry per CDR3 protein. The repertoire holds some 540,000 distinct CDR3 sequences, with under 30% as singletons. Germline V gene sequence: CDR1 MDHEN, CDR2 SYDVKM. Trimming took off 4 bases at V and 6 bases at J, with 12 bases between the two ends. This CDR3 has 13 amino acids. These data were likewise used in another study, on T cells expressing NK-cell markers. That investigation notes: TCR beta cDNA was generated via 5'RACE template switching incorporating UMIs. The dominant NKG2C+ clonotypes represented about 1.0-8% of CD8+ T cells in six or seven donors.

The origin of this receptor is a man aged 50-59 years who received an inactivated influenza vaccine. The chain is built from TRBV28 and TRBJ1-2; maybe TRBD1 (5 bases). The input for sequencing was CD4+ T cells sorted from PBMCs, taken approximately 13 days after vaccination. CDR3 DNA: TGTGCCAGCAGTTCGGGCAGGGAGAATGGCTACACCTTC. It yields the protein CASSSGRENGYTF.